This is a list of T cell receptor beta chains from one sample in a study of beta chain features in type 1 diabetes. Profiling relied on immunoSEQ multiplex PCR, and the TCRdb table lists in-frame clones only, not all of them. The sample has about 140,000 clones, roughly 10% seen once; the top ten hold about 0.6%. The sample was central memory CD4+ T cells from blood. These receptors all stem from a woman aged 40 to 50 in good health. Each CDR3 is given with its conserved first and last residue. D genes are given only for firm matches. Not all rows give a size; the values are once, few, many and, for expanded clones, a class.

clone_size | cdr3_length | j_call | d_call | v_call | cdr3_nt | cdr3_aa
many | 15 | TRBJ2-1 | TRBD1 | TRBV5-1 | TGCGCCAGCAGCTCGGGACAGGGGAGCCCCAATGAGCAGTTCTTC | CASSSGQGSPNEQFF
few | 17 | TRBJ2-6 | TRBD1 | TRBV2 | TGTGCCAGGCGGGCCGGGACAGGGACCTCTGGGGCCAACGTCCTGACTTTC | CARRAGTGTSGANVLTF
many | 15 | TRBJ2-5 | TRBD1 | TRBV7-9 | TGTGCCAGCAGCGCCGGGACAGGGGCTTCGGTGGCCCAGTACTTC | CASSAGTGASVAQYF
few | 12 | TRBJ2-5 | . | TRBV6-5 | TGTGCCAGCAGTTCCCATACTGAGACCCAGTACTTC | CASSSHTETQYF
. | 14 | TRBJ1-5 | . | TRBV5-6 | TGTGCCAGCAGCTTGGGACAGCACAATCAGCCCCAGCATTTT | CASSLGQHNQPQHF
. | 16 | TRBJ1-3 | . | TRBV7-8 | TGTGCCAGCAGCTCCTCCAATAAACTTCGGAGGGACACCATATATTTT | CASSSSNKLRRDTIYF
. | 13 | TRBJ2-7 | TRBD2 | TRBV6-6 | TGTGCCGTTAAGGGGGCTAGCGGGGCTGAGCAGTACTTC | CAVKGASGAEQYF
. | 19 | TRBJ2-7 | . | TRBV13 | TGTGCCAGCAGCTTTTTGGGGCTGGGGCTGGGGTTGAGCTCCTACGAGCAGTACTTC | CASSFLGLGLGLSSYEQYF
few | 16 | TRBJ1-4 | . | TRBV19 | TGTGCCAGTAACCCCTCCAGGGAAGCAACTAATGAAAAACTGTTTTTT | CASNPSREATNEKLFF
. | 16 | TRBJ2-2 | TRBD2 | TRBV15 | TGTGCCACCAGCAGAGAGATAGCGGGGAACACCGGGGAGCTGTTTTTT | CATSREIAGNTGELFF
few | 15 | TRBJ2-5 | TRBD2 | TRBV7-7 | TGTGCCAGCAGCCCTGGACTAGCAGGGGTCGAGACCCAGTACTTC | CASSPGLAGVETQYF
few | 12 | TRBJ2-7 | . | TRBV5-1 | TGCGCCAGCAGCAGGGACTTCCACGAGCAGTACTTC | CASSRDFHEQYF
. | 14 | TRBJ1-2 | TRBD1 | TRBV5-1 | TGCGCCAGCAGCCCCACAGGGGGCGATTATGGCTACACCTTC | CASSPTGGDYGYTF
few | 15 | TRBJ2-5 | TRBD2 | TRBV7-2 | TGTGCCAGCAGCTTTCGCGCTAGCGGGGGGGAGACCCAGTACTTC | CASSFRASGGETQYF
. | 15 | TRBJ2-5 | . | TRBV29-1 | TGCAGCGTTGCACTTCCGGGACACCGCCAAGAGACCCAGTACTTC | CSVALPGHRQETQYF
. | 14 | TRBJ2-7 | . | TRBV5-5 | TGTGCCAGCAGCTTGGAGCGGGCTAACTACGAGCAGTACTTC | CASSLERANYEQYF
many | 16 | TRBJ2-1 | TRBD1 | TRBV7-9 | TGTGCCAGCAGCACTAGACAGGGAGCCTCCTACAATGAGCAGTTCTTC | CASSTRQGASYNEQFF
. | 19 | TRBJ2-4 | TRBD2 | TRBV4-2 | TGTGCCAGCAGCCTTATCGGACTAGCGGGGGACGGATCCAAAAACATTCAGTACTTC | CASSLIGLAGDGSKNIQYF
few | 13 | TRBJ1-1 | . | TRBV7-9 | TGTGCCAGCAGCCGCTATGGGCAAGCTGAAGCTTTCTTT | CASSRYGQAEAFF
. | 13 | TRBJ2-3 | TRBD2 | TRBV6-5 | TGTGCCAGCAGAGTAGCGGGTGGAGATACGCAGTATTTT | CASRVAGGDTQYF
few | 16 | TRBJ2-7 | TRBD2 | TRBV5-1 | TGCGCCAGCAGGTTTTCGAGCGGGGGGACAACCTACGAGCAGTACTTC | CASRFSSGGTTYEQYF
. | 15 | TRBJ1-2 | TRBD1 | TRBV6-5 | TGTGCCAGCAGTTACCTCGGACAGGGATCATATGGCTACACCTTC | CASSYLGQGSYGYTF
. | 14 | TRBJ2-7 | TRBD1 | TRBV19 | TGTGCCAGTAAGGGGGGACAGGCCTCCTACGAGCAGTACTTC | CASKGGQASYEQYF
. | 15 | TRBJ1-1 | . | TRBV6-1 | TGTGCCAGCAGTGGATACACGGAGTCGAACACTGAAGCTTTCTTT | CASSGYTESNTEAFF